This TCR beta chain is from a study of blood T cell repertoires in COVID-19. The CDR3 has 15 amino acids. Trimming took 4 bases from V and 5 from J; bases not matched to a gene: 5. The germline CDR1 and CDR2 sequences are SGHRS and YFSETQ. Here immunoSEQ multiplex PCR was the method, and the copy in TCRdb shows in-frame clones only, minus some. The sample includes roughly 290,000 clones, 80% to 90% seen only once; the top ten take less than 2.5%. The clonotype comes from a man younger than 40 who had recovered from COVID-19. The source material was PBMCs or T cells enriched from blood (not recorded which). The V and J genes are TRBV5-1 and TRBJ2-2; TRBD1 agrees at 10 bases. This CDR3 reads CASSRGQGTTGELFF. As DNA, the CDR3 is TGCGCCAGCAGCAGGGGACAGGGGACGACCGGGGAGCTGTTTTTT.